This TCR beta chain was obtained from a study of molecular identifiers for immune sequencing clone quantification. Study-wide background: RNA from 20,000 or 100,000 naive CD8 cells was split five ways in replicates, with four sequenced. Study-level results: Clones that exceeded 20 RNA copies held over 99% of effector molecules, yet under 1% in naive cells.

This clonotype was recorded only once. What it binds is not known. Germline is not matched at one junction end, which may reflect a read error. This CDR3 contains 16 residues. Germline-derived CDR1 and CDR2 are ENHRY and SYGVKD. Sorting captured naive CD8 T cells as CD8+CD4-CCR7+CD45RA+. Previously described methods and listed TCR primers produced bulk TCR libraries. TCRdb processed the PCR reads anew with MiXCR; each CDR3 protein has one entry. The sample contains more than 50,000 distinct CDR3 sequences, roughly a fifth of which appear only once. This sequence originates from a human donor in good health. Some libraries in this study had Jurkat cell RNA spiked in. J is TRBJ2-2 and V is TRBV10-3, with D possibly called TRBD1 or TRBD2 (5 bases each). Sequenced input: naive CD8+ T cells from blood, with Jurkat cell RNA spiked in. As for subset: FACS-sorted CD8+CD4-CCR7+CD45RA+ naive T cells. The CDR3 bases are TGTGCCGTCAGTGAGAGCAGAAGAGGGGACACCGGGGAGCTGTTTTTT. Amino acids: CAVSESRRGDTGELFF.